Below are 8 T cell receptor beta chains sequenced from a single sample in a study of shared clonotypes between healthy human individuals (dated by TCRdb to 2020 to 2022). To prepare the library, the immunoSEQ multiplex PCR assay was applied. TCRdb mirrors the immuneACCESS table, restricted to in-frame sequences. Some clones are absent from its copies; in checked studies, under half trace to an unresolved V gene, and the reason for the others is unknown. Within this sample are about 180,000 clones, with just under 95% of them counted one time only. 0.067% of the sample is taken by the ten largest. What was sequenced was naive CD4+ T cells sorted from blood. The cell subset or site label corresponds to: CD45RA+ positively selected. These receptors were obtained from a woman in her twenties or thirties in good health.

The J gene is TRBJ1-2, the V gene TRBV4-1; the match to TRBD1 covers 7 bases. Losses at the gene ends were 0 bases for V and 5 bases for J; bases not matched to a gene: 12. This CDR3 has 17 residues. The germline CDR1 and CDR2 sequences are MGHRA and YSYEKL. The DNA of the CDR3 is TGCGCCAGCAGCCAAGACTACGGACAGGAGCGAACTTATGGCTACACCTTC. This encodes CASSQDYGQERTYGYTF.

The count of this clone is one. The rearrangement uses TRBV9 and TRBJ2-5; TRBD2 matches 11 bases. The J call may not be correct, given that the DNA end is closer to TRBJ2-7. Germline V gene data show CDR1 as SGDLS and CDR2 as YYNGEE. This CDR3 is 15 amino acids long. Here the CDR3 reads CASSAISGRASEQYF. CDR3 DNA sequence: TGTGCCAGCAGCGCGATTAGCGGGAGGGCCTCCGAGCAGTACTTC.

The chain is built from TRBV28 and TRBJ2-5, with 9 bases lining up with TRBD2. The DNA end lines up better with TRBJ2-7; the J call may be wrong. Germline V gene data show CDR1 as MDHEN and CDR2 as SYDVKM. The CDR3 loop spans 16 amino acids. The DNA for the CDR3 is TGTGCCAGCAGTTTTGTGAGGGCGGGAGGGCCCCACGAGCAGTACTTC. This encodes CASSFVRAGGPHEQYF.

This chain connects TRBV5-6 to TRBJ1-1, with D unclear. CDR3 length: 12 residues. With 2 bases removed from V and 1 base from J, the gap between germline ends came to 3 bases. In germline, CDR1 is SGHDT, CDR2 YYEEEE. The CDR3: CASSFRNTEAFF. The CDR3 DNA is TGTGCCAGCAGCTTCAGGAACACTGAAGCTTTCTTT.

This chain uses TRBV19 with TRBJ2-3; 12 bases map to TRBD2. The V gene's germline CDR1 is LNHDA and CDR2 SQIVND (reference sequence). The CDR3 length is 18 residues. V trimming: 4 bases; J trimming: 0 bases; junction bases outside the gene matches: 8. CDR3 sequence (DNA): TGTGCCAGTAGTACGACTAGCGGGAGATGGAAAAGCACAGATACGCAGTATTTT. Protein: CASSTTSGRWKSTDTQYF.

The rearrangement uses TRBV7-2 and TRBJ2-2; TRBD1 agrees at 12 bases. The germline CDR1 and CDR2 sequences are SGHTA and FQGNSA. The CDR3 sequence is 17 residues long. V gave up 5 bases and J gave up 7 bases; unmatched junction bases: 11. CDR3 nucleotide sequence: TGTGCCAGCAGCAAATTCGGGACAGGGGGCCTGGGCGGGGAGCTGTTTTTT. Amino acids: CASSKFGTGGLGGELFF.

This sequence joins TRBV19 and TRBJ1-2, with D perhaps matching TRBD1 (5 bases). Trimming cost V 3 bases and J 7 bases, with 15 bases left between them. Germline values: CDR1 LNHDA, CDR2 SQIVND (reference sequence). The CDR3 is 14 residues long. In nucleotides, the CDR3 is TGTGCCAGTAGTATTTCGCAGGGTTCCTTTGGCTACACCTTC. Residues: CASSISQGSFGYTF.

The V gene is TRBV7-2, the J gene TRBJ2-4; D is ambiguous. The ends were cut back, 1 base at V and 9 bases at J, with 16 bases in the middle. This CDR3 comprises 15 residues. Germline V lookup: CDR1 SGHTA, CDR2 FQGNSA. The CDR3 coding sequence is TGTGCCAGCAGCTTAGGCACCCAAAGCCGGGTCATTCAGTACTTC. It codes for CASSLGTQSRVIQYF.